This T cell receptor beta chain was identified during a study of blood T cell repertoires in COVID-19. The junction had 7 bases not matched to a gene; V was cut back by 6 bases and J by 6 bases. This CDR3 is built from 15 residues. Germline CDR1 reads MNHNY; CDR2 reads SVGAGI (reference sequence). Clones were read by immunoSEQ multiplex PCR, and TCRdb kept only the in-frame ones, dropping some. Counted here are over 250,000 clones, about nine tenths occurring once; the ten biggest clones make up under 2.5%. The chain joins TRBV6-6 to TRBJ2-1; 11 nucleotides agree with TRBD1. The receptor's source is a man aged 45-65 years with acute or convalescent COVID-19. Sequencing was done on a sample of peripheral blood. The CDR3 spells CASSAGQGVFNEQFF. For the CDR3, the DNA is TGTGCCAGCAGCGCGGGACAGGGGGTCTTCAATGAGCAGTTCTTC.